This paragraph covers one T cell receptor beta chain sequence. Its cognate antigen is unknown. This specimen comes from a study of Graves' ophthalmopathy and Graves' hyperthyroidism. This CDR3 is built from 16 residues. The ends lost 3 bases at V and 2 bases at J; junction bases unmatched: 9. Looked up from germline, CDR1 is LGHNA and CDR2 is YNFKEQ. TCR beta CDR3 regions were amplified from RNA transcripts. Scientists carried out first-round RT-PCR using HTBI primers and then a second-round multiplex PCR. TCRdb called the multiplex PCR reads again in MiXCR, with one record for every CDR3 protein. Here the sample spans some 150,000 distinct CDR3 sequences, around 39% being singletons. A 10 ml volume of fresh peripheral blood provided the PBMCs. Broader study findings: Most expanded thyroid clonotypes above 0.001 frequency also appeared in blood. Progression of ophthalmopathy was predicted by the model with more than 70% sensitivity and under 75% specificity. A model built from 13 signatures distinguished ophthalmopathy from stable hyperthyroidism with about 86% sensitivity and 81.08% specificity.

The source is a man aged 25-45 years with Graves' ophthalmopathy. This rearrangement joins TRBV4-2 to TRBJ1-2, with TRBD1 identical over 7 bases. Sequenced input: peripheral blood. The CDR3 region is CASSQYRDSLNYGYTF. The CDR3 DNA follows: TGTGCCAGCAGCCAGTACCGGGACAGCCTAAACTATGGCTACACCTTC.